Below are 17 T cell receptor beta chains sequenced from a single sample in a study of long-term antiretroviral therapy in people with HIV. Researchers ran immunoSEQ v3.0 at survey level. Sequencing was performed with immunoSEQ multiplex PCR; in TCRdb, only in-frame clones are kept and a portion is missing. Here the sample spans 30,000 to 50,000 clones, 86% being singletons. The sequencing used unsorted PBMCs, collected 1.2 years after starting antiretroviral therapy. The receptors originated from a woman aged 45-59 years with HIV.

This chain links TRBV9 with TRBJ1-6; a possible D gene is TRBD1 (6 bases). Trimming shortened V by 0 bases and J by 5 bases, and 6 bases separated the two germline ends. This CDR3 region has 14 residues. Germline V CDR1 and CDR2: SGDLS, YYNGEE. The CDR3 region has the DNA TGTGCCAGCAGCGTAGCAGGGGATAATTCACCCCTCCACTTT. Protein: CASSVAGDNSPLHF.

The V gene is TRBV7-9, the J gene TRBJ2-7; 7 bases align to TRBD2. Germline CDR1 is SEHNR and CDR2 is FQNEAQ (reference sequence). The CDR3 loop spans 12 amino acids. J was trimmed by 4 bases and V by 5 bases; bases with no gene match: 2. CDR3 protein: CASSPRGYEQYF. The CDR3 DNA sequence: TGTGCCAGCAGCCCGCGGGGGTACGAGCAGTACTTC.

The chain carries TRBV19 and TRBJ1-1; TRBD1 might be the D (5 bases). This CDR3 is built from 16 residues. Trimming shortened V by 9 bases and J by 1 base, and 21 bases separated the two germline ends. Germline values: CDR1 LNHDA, CDR2 SQIVND (reference sequence). CDR3 nucleotides: TGTGCCAGCACTGGGGTCGGGGGTTGGAGGAACACTGAAGCTTTCTTT. It is translated as CASTGVGGWRNTEAFF.

This chain uses TRBV5-1 with TRBJ2-1; 12 positions agree with TRBD2. The CDR3 sequence is 15 residues long. Germline trimming cut 3 bases from V and 8 bases from J; bases unmatched to any gene: 6. Germline V CDR1 and CDR2: SGHRS, YFSETQ. This CDR3 is CASSSRLAGDYEQFF. The CDR3 coding sequence is TGCGCCAGCAGCTCCCGACTAGCGGGGGATTATGAGCAGTTCTTC.

The gene calls are TRBV18 and TRBJ2-1, with D perhaps matching TRBD2 (5 bases). Trimming removed 3 bases at V and 9 bases at J, with 9 bases between. This CDR3 is built from 12 residues. Looked up from germline, CDR1 is KGHSH and CDR2 is LQKENI. The CDR3 DNA follows: TGTGCCAGCTCACCGGATGCGGGTGAGCAGTTCTTC. This codes for CASSPDAGEQFF.

The genes are TRBV30 and TRBJ2-1; D gene unclear. This CDR3 is 14 amino acids long. V dropped 0 bases and J dropped 0 bases, with 6 bases sitting between them. CDR1 is GTSNPN, CDR2 SVGIG, per germline (reference sequence). CDR3 nucleotide sequence: TGTGCCTGGAGTGTACCCAGCTCCTACAATGAGCAGTTCTTC. Protein product: CAWSVPSSYNEQFF. The whole variable domain, filled in from reference TRBV30 and TRBJ2-1, reads SQTIHQWPATLVQPVGSPLSLECTVEGTSNPNLYWYRQAAGRGLQLLFYSVGIGQISSEVPQNLSASRPQDRQFILSSKKLLLSDSGFYLCAWSVPSSYNEQFFGPGTRLTVL.

The chain combines TRBV6-1 with TRBJ2-2; TRBD1 matches at 7 bases. CDR3 length equals 16 residues. The V and J ends lost 2 bases and 5 bases, in that order; junction bases with no gene match: 8. Looked up from germline, CDR1 is MNHNS and CDR2 is SASEGT. CDR3 protein: CASSELNRGSTGELFF. CDR3 DNA sequence: TGTGCCAGCAGTGAACTCAACAGGGGCTCGACCGGGGAGCTGTTTTTT.

The J gene is TRBJ2-3, the V gene TRBV9; the match to TRBD2 covers 9 bases. Germline loops: CDR1 SGDLS, CDR2 YYNGEE. Trimming cost V 4 bases and J 4 bases; bases outside gene matches: 4. This CDR3 has 14 residues. CDR3 amino acids: CASSTSGGPDTQYF. The DNA of the CDR3 is TGTGCCAGCAGCACCAGCGGGGGGCCAGATACGCAGTATTTT.

J is TRBJ2-3 and V is TRBV7-2, with 9 bases identical to TRBD2. The CDR3 consists of 16 residues. Germline-derived CDR1 and CDR2 are SGHTA and FQGNSA. J was trimmed by 1 base and V by 5 bases; bases with no gene match: 7. The CDR3 here is CASSPRLAGGTDTQYF. CDR3 DNA: TGTGCCAGCAGCCCCCGGTTAGCGGGAGGCACAGATACGCAGTATTTT.

The chain joins TRBV29-1 to TRBJ2-7; D might be TRBD1 (6 bases). Germline V gives CDR1 SQVTM, CDR2 ANQGSEA. Deletions cut 6 bases from V and 2 bases from J, with 23 bases between. This CDR3 region has 16 residues. For the CDR3, the DNA is TGCAGCGTCCTAATCAGGGGAAGTCGTGGTACCTACGAGCAGTACTTC. Translated, it gives CSVLIRGSRGTYEQYF.

The chain uses TRBV7-3 and TRBJ2-5; 7 bases map to TRBD1. The CDR3 is 15 amino acids. Germline CDR1 is SGHTA and CDR2 is FQGTGA. V was pared by 5 bases and J by 4 bases, with 10 bases of the junction left unmatched. The CDR3 region is CASSPTTGKVETQYF. The CDR3 DNA follows: TGTGCCAGCAGCCCGACGACAGGGAAAGTAGAGACCCAGTACTTC.

This rearrangement joins TRBV6-1 to TRBJ1-1; D remains unclear. Germline CDR1 reads MNHNS; CDR2 reads SASEGT. With 2 bases removed from V and 3 bases from J, the gap between germline ends came to 19 bases. The CDR3 is 17 amino acids. The CDR3 spells CASSESGSKRLHTEAFF. In DNA form, the CDR3 reads TGTGCCAGCAGTGAAAGTGGATCCAAACGTTTGCACACTGAAGCTTTCTTT.

The chain joins TRBV4-1 to TRBJ1-6, with D hard to call. Germline assignment: CDR1 MGHRA and CDR2 YSYEKL. V lost 1 base and J lost 7, with 20 bases in between. The CDR3 sequence is 18 residues long. The chain's CDR3 is CASSQVDMGLIQNSPLHF. CDR3 in DNA: TGCGCCAGCAGCCAAGTTGACATGGGTCTAATCCAAAATTCACCCCTCCACTTT.

In its sample, this clone was seen once. V and J are TRBV11-2 and TRBJ2-5; the match to TRBD1 covers 7 bases. Germline V gives CDR1 SGHAT, CDR2 FQNNGV. Germline trimming cut 6 bases from V and 3 bases from J; bases unmatched to any gene: 4. The CDR3 extends over 13 amino acids. DNA of the CDR3: TGTGCCAGCAGTAGGGACAGAGAAGAGACCCAGTACTTC. Protein product: CASSRDREETQYF.

V and J are TRBV6-5 and TRBJ2-1; 8 bases map to TRBD1. The CDR3 has 15 residues. Per the germline V gene, CDR1 is MNHEY and CDR2 is SVGAGI. V dropped 6 bases and J dropped 7; count of bases not matched to a gene: 11. This CDR3 is CASRLGAGGMNEQFF. CDR3 bases: TGTGCCAGCAGGCTTGGGGCAGGGGGCATGAATGAGCAGTTCTTC.

The chain recombines TRBV7-3 with TRBJ2-2, with 10 nucleotides matching TRBD2. The CDR3 length is 15 residues. J gave up 6 bases and V 5 bases, and 6 bases lay outside the gene matches. Germline V CDR1 and CDR2: SGHTA, FQGTGA. CDR3 residues: CASSPGTSVAGELFF. The CDR3 DNA follows: TGTGCCAGCAGCCCTGGGACTAGCGTGGCCGGGGAGCTGTTTTTT. Complete variable domain (other parts from reference TRBV7-3 and TRBJ2-2): GAGVSQTPSNKVTEKGKYVELRCDPISGHTALYWYRQSLGQGPEFLIYFQGTGAADDSGLPNDRFFAVRPEGSVSTLKIQRTERGDSAVYLCASSPGTSVAGELFFGEGSRLTVL.

V and J are TRBV11-2 and TRBJ2-1; a possible D gene is TRBD2 (7 bases). The CDR3 runs to 15 residues. Germline V CDR1 and CDR2: SGHAT, FQNNGV. V gave up 0 bases and J gave up 7 bases, with 13 bases separating them. The CDR3 protein is CASSLEGGLMNEQFF. CDR3 bases: TGTGCCAGCAGCTTAGAGGGGGGGCTTATGAATGAGCAGTTCTTC.